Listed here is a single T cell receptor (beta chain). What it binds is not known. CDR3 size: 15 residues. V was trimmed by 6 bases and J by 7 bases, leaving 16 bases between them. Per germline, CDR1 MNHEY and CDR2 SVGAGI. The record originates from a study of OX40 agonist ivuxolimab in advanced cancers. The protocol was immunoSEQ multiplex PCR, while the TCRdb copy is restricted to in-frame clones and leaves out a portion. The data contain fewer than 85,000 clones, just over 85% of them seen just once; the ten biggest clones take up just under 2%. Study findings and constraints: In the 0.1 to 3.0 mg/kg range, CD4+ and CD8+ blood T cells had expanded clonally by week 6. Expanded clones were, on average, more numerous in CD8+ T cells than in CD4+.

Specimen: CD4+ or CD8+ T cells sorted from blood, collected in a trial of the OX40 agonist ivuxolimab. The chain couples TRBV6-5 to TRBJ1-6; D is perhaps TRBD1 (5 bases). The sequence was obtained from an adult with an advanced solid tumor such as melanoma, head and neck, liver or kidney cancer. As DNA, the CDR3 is TGTGCCAGCAGACCGCGAGGGGCAGCGAATTCACCCCTCCACTTT. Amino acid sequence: CASRPRGAANSPLHF.